The rows below give T cell receptor beta chains drawn from one sample of a study of CD8 T cells in ankylosing spondylitis. MiXCR, applied by TCRdb to the 5' RACE reads, yields one record per CDR3 protein. The data show some 200,000 distinct CDR3 sequences, with 6% to 8.5% seen just once and 14% held by the top ten. The specimen sequenced was blood, either unsorted or a sorted T cell fraction (not recorded which). All receptors derive from a male donor with ankylosing spondylitis. The CDR3 runs from the conserved cysteine through the conserved F or W. A D gene is named only where the DNA matches it firmly. Clone size is given for some rows only: seen once, a few or many times, or a class if the clone is expanded.

v_call	d_call	j_call	cdr3_length	clone_size	cdr3_nt	cdr3_aa
TRBV10-2	.	TRBJ1-5	14	many	TGCGCCAGCAGTGAGTCGGGAGGACATCAGCCCCAGCATTTT	CASSESGGHQPQHF
TRBV7-6	.	TRBJ2-3	14	many	TGTGCCAGCAGCCCCCTCCATCTGCCAGATACGCAGTATTTT	CASSPLHLPDTQYF
TRBV6-1	TRBD1	TRBJ2-7	16	many	TGTGCCAGCAGCCACCGCCGGACAGGGACTTCCTACGAGCAGTACTTC	CASSHRRTGTSYEQYF
TRBV5-6	.	TRBJ2-7	14	few	TGTGCCAGCAGCTTGGTGGGGAAAAAATCACGGGAGTACTTC	CASSLVGKKSREYF
TRBV4-3	.	TRBJ2-6	15	few	TGCGCCAGCAGCCAAGGGGTATCTGGGGCCAACGTCCTGACTTTC	CASSQGVSGANVLTF
TRBV20-1	TRBD2	TRBJ2-7	14	.	TGCAGTGCTCCGGCCGGGGGGGACTCCTACGAGCAGTACTTC	CSAPAGGDSYEQYF
TRBV11-2	TRBD2	TRBJ2-3	17	many	TGTGCCAGCAGCTTAAAATACGGAGCGGGGGGGAAAGATACGCAGTATTTT	CASSLKYGAGGKDTQYF
TRBV6-1	TRBD2	TRBJ2-3	15	many	TGTGCCAGCAGTGAAGGACTAGCGGGACCAGATACGCAGTATTTT	CASSEGLAGPDTQYF
TRBV4-1	.	TRBJ1-1	15	few	TGCGCCAGCAGCCAAGTGGTAGGGGCAAGGACTGAAGCTTTCTTT	CASSQVVGARTEAFF
TRBV13	.	TRBJ2-5	14	.	TGTGCCAGCAGCCTCCGACTGGAGGAAGAGACCCAGTACTTC	CASSLRLEEETQYF
TRBV29-1	TRBD1	TRBJ1-1	14	many	TGCAGCGCTTTGACAGGGGCGCAGAACACTGAAGCTTTCTTT	CSALTGAQNTEAFF
TRBV6-5	.	TRBJ2-1	15	many	TGTGCCAGCAGTTACTCGTTGGCAGGGTACGATGAGCAGTTCTTC	CASSYSLAGYDEQFF
TRBV21-1	.	TRBJ1-2	17	many	TGTGCCAGCAGCAAAGAAGGACAGCCAGGCTTTAACTATGGCTACACCTTC	CASSKEGQPGFNYGYTF